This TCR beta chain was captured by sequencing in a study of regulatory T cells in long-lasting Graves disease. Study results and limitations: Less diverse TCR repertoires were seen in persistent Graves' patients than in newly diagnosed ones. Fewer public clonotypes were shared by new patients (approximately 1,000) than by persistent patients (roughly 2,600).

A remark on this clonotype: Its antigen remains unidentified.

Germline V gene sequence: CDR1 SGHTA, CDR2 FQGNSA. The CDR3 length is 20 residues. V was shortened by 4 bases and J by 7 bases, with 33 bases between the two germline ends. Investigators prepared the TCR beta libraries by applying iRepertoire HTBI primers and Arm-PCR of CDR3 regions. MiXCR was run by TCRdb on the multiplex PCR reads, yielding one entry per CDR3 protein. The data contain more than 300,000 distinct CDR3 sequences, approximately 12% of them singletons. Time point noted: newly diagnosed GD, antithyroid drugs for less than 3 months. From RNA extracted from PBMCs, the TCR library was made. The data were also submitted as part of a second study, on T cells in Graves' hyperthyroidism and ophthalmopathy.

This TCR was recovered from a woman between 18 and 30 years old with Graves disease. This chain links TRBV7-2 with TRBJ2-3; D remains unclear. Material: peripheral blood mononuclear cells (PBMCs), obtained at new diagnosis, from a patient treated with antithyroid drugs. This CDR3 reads CASSSYRVYGRPPKLNTQYF. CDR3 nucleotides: TGTGCCAGCAGCTCGTACCGGGTCTATGGCCGGCCCCCTAAGCTCAATACGCAGTATTTT.